The 7 T cell receptor beta chains given below trace back to one sample, sequenced in a study of blood T cell repertoires in COVID-19. TCRdb's copy holds only in-frame clones and misses some; the assay was immunoSEQ multiplex PCR. The repertoire holds about 210,000 clones, with over 75% as singletons. The sequenced sample was peripheral blood. The receptors shown here come from a woman in her 70s with COVID-19, enrolled during active disease.

A single count supports this clone. V and J are TRBV3-1 (or the pseudogene TRBV3-2) and TRBJ2-5, with TRBD2 matching 11 bases. The CDR3 extends over 16 amino acids. Germline V gene sequence: CDR1 LGHDT, CDR2 YNNKEL (reference sequence). J was trimmed by 2 bases and V by 3 bases; bases with no gene match: 5. The CDR3 DNA follows: TGTGCCAGCAGCCAGGCTATAGCGGGAGGGCAAGAGACCCAGTACTTC. Its protein product is CASSQAIAGGQETQYF.

As to this clone: The junction and the germline gene differ at one end; a read error may be behind it. The J gene is TRBJ1-2, the V gene TRBV7-2; 7 nucleotides align to TRBD1. This CDR3 is 14 amino acids long. Per germline, CDR1 SGHTA and CDR2 FQGNSA. The CDR3 sequence is CASSLESVGQVEAF. The CDR3 DNA sequence: TGTGCCAGCAGCCTAGAGAGCGTCGGACAGGTGGAAGCCTTC.

The rearrangement uses TRBV19 and TRBJ2-5, with TRBD1 matching 7 bases. Germline V lookup: CDR1 LNHDA, CDR2 SQIVND (reference sequence). Losses at the gene ends were 4 bases for V and 2 bases for J; bases not matched to a gene: 7. The length of the CDR3 is 15 residues. The CDR3 nucleotides are TGTGCCAGTAGTAGGACAGGTGCATTTCAAGAGACCCAGTACTTC. Its translation is CASSRTGAFQETQYF.

In the case of this clone: Its ends do not fully match the called genes, so a read error is possible. The V and J genes are TRBV7-7 and TRBJ2-1, with a tentative D call TRBD2 (6 bases). This CDR3 has 15 residues. Germline loops: CDR1 SSHAT, CDR2 FNYEAQ (reference sequence). CDR3 amino acids: CASSSRDSRNNEQFF. In DNA form, the CDR3 reads TGTGCTAGCAGCTCCCGGGACTCAAGGAACAATGAGCAGTTCTTC.

This rearrangement joins TRBV2 to TRBJ2-3, with 9 bases lining up with TRBD2. Germline V gene sequence: CDR1 SNHLY, CDR2 FYNNEI. V lost 11 bases and J lost 3; bases outside the gene matches: 9. This CDR3 has 14 residues. CDR3 protein: CAGPLAGGTDTQYF. CDR3 in DNA: TGTGCCGGTCCCCTGGCGGGGGGGACAGATACGCAGTATTTT.

The chain combines TRBV3-1 (or the pseudogene TRBV3-2) with TRBJ2-6; 8 nucleotides agree with TRBD1. Germline lookup yields CDR1 LGHDT and CDR2 YNNKEL (reference sequence). With 4 bases clipped from V and 0 bases from J, the junction kept 11 bases outside the gene matches. The CDR3 runs 19 residues. CDR3 in amino acids: CASSRPPRQGYSGANVLTF. Here the CDR3 DNA reads TGTGCCAGCAGCCGACCACCGAGACAGGGGTACTCTGGGGCCAACGTCCTGACTTTC.

This chain's CDR3 is CASSIGTGGFRTEAFF. The CDR3 DNA sequence: TGTGCCAGTAGTATAGGGACAGGGGGCTTTAGAACTGAAGCTTTCTTT. The rearrangement links TRBV19 to TRBJ1-1; 11 bases are shared with TRBD1. The CDR3 has 16 residues. Germline values: CDR1 LNHDA, CDR2 SQIVND (reference sequence). Losses at the gene ends were 1 base for V and 5 bases for J; bases not matched to a gene: 6.